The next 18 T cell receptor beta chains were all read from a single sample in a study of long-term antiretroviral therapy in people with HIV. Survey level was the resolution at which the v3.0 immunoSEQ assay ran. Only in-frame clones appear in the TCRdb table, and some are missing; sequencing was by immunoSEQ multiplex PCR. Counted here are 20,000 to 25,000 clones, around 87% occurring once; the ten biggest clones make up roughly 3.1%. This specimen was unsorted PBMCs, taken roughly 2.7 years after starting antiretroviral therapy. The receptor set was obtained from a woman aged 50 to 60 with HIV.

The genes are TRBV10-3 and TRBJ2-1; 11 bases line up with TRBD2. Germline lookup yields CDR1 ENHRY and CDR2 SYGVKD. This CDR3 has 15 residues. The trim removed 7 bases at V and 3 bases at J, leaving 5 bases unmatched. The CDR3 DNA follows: TGTGCCATCACCTCGGGGACTAGCGGCTACAATGAGCAGTTCTTC. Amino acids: CAITSGTSGYNEQFF.

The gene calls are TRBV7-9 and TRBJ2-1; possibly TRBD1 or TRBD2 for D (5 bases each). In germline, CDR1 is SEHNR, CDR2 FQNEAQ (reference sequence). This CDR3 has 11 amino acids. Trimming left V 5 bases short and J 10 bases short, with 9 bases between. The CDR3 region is CASSLGTEQFF. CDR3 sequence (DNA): TGTGCCAGCAGCCTTGGGACGGAGCAGTTCTTC.

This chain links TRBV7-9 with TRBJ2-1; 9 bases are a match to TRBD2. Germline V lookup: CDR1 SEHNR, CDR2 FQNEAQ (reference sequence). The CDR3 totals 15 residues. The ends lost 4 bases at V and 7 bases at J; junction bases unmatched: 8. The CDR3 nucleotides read TGTGCCAGCAGCTCTTCTAGCGGGACTGCGAATGAGCAGTTCTTC. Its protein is CASSSSSGTANEQFF.

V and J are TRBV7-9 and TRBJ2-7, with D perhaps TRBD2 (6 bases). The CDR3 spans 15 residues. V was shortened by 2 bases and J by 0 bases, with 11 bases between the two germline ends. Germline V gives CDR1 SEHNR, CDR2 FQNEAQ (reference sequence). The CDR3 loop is CASSLRDSVSYEQYF. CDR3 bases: TGTGCCAGCAGCTTAAGGGACTCCGTCTCCTACGAGCAGTACTTC.

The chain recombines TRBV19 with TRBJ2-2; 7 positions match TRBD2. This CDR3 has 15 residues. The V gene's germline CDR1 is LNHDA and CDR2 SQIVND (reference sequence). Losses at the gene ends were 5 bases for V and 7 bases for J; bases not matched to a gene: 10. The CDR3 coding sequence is TGTGCCAGTAGTCAGCTAGCGGAGGTTTTCGGGGAGCTGTTTTTT. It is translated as CASSQLAEVFGELFF. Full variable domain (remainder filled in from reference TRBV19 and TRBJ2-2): DGGITQSPKYLFRKEGQNVTLSCEQNLNHDAMYWYRQDPGQGLRLIYYSQIVNDFQKGDIAEGYSVSREKKESFPLTVTSAQKNPTAFYLCASSQLAEVFGELFFGEGSRLTVL.

The CDR3, as DNA: TGTGCCAGCAGTGAATTAGGGACGGGGGAGCTGTTTTTT. This translates into CASSELGTGELFF. V and J are TRBV25-1 and TRBJ2-2, with D perhaps given as TRBD1 or TRBD2 (5 bases each). Per the germline V gene, CDR1 is MGHDK and CDR2 is SYGVNS. This CDR3 has 13 residues. The V end lost 1 base, the J end lost 8 bases, and 8 bases lay between the germline ends.

CDR3 nucleotides: TGTGCCAGCAGTTTACCGTACCGGGACAGGGCGTATAGCAATCAGCCCCAGCATTTT. Its protein product is CASSLPYRDRAYSNQPQHF. The chain has TRBV28 and TRBJ1-5, with 9 bases matching TRBD1. The CDR3 runs 19 residues. CDR1 MDHEN and CDR2 SYDVKM come from the germline V gene. Trimming cost V 2 bases and J 0 bases; bases outside gene matches: 11.

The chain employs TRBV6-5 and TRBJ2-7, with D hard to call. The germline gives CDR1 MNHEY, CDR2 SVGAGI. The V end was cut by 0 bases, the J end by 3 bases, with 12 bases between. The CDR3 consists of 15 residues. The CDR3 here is CASSYSILGLYEQYF. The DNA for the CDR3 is TGTGCCAGCAGTTACTCAATCCTGGGTCTCTACGAGCAGTACTTC.

The CDR3 loop reads CASSLTSSDEQYF. The CDR3 DNA reads TGTGCCAGCAGCTTGACTAGTAGCGACGAGCAGTACTTC. The V gene is TRBV5-6, the J gene TRBJ2-7; D might be TRBD2 (5 bases). With 1 base removed from V and 5 bases from J, the gap between germline ends came to 10 bases. The CDR3 is made up of 13 amino acids. Germline assignment: CDR1 SGHDT and CDR2 YYEEEE.

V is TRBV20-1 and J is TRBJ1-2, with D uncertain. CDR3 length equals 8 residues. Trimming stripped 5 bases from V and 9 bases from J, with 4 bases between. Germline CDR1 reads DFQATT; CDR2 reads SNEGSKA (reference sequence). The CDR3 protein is CSADSYTF. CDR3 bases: TGCAGTGCTGATAGCTACACCTTC.

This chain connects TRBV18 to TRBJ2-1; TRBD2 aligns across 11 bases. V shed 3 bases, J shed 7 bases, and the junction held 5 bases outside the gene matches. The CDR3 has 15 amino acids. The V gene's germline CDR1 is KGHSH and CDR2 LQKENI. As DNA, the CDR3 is TGTGCCAGCTCACCGGGAACTAGCGGGAGTAATGAGCAGTTCTTC. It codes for CASSPGTSGSNEQFF.

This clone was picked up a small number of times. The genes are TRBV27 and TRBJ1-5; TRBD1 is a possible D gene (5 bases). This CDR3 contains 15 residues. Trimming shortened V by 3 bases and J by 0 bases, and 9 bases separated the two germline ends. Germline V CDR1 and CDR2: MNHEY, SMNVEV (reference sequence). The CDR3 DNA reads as TGTGCCAGCAGTTTCTGGGGCAATAGCAATCAGCCCCAGCATTTT. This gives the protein CASSFWGNSNQPQHF.

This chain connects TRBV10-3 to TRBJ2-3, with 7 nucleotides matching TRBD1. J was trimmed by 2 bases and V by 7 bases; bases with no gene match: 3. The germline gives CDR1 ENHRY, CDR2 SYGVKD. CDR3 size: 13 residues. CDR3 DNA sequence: TGTGCCATCAAAGGGACAGCCACAGATACGCAGTATTTT. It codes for CAIKGTATDTQYF.

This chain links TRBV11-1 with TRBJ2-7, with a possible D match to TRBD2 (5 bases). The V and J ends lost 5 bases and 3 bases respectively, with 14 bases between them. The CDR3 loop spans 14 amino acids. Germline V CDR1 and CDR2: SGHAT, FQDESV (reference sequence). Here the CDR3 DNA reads TGTGCCAGCAGCCCTCAAAGCGGTAACTACGAGCAGTACTTC. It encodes CASSPQSGNYEQYF.

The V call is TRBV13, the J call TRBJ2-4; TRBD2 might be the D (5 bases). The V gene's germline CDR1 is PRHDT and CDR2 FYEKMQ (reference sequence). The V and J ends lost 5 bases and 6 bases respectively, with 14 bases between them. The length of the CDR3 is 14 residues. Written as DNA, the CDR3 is TGTGCCAGCAGCCAGAGGACTTTGCGAAACATTCAGTACTTC. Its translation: CASSQRTLRNIQYF.

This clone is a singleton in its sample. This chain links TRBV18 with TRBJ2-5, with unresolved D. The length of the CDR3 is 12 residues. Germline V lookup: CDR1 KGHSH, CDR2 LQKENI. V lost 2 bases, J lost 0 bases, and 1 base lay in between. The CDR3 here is CASSPNQETQYF. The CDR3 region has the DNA TGTGCCAGCTCACCAAACCAAGAGACCCAGTACTTC.

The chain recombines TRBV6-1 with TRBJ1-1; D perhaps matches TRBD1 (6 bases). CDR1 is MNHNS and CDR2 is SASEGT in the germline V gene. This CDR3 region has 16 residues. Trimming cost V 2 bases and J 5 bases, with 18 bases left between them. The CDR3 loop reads CASSENPGGARTEAFF. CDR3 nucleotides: TGTGCCAGCAGTGAAAATCCGGGGGGGGCCAGGACTGAAGCTTTCTTT.

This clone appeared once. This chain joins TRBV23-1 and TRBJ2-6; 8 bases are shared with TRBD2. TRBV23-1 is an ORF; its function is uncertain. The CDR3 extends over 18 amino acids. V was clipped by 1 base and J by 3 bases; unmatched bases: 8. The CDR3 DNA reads TGCGCCAGCAGTCAATTGCCGGGAGGGAGTAGTGGGGCCAACGTCCTGACTTTC. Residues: CASSQLPGGSSGANVLTF.